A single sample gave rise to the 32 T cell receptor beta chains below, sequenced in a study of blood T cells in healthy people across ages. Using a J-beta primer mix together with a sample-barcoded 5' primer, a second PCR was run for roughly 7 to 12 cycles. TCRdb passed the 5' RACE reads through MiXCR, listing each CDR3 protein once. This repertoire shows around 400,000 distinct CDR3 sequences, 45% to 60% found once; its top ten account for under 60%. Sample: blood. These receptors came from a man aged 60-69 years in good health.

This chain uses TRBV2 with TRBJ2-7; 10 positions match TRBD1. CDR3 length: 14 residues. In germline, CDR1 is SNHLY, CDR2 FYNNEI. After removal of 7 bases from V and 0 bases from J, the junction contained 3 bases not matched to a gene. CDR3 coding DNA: TGTGCCAGCACCAGGGACAGGGGCTCCTACGAGCAGTACTTC. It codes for CASTRDRGSYEQYF.

CDR3: CASSLGGGNSGANVLTF. The DNA of the CDR3 is TGTGCCAGCAGTTTAGGCGGGGGCAACTCTGGGGCCAACGTCCTGACTTTC. V is TRBV12-3 or TRBV12-4 and J is TRBJ2-6, with a tentative D call TRBD2 (7 bases). Between the trimmed V and J ends, which lost 1 base and 0 bases, there was a span of 10 bases. The CDR3 sequence is 17 residues long.

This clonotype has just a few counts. The CDR3 nucleotides read TGTGCCAGCAGTGAATACGGTGGGAGCGGCTACGAGCAGTACTTC. Residues: CASSEYGGSGYEQYF. The rearrangement joins TRBV25-1 to TRBJ2-7; D possibly corresponds to TRBD2 (5 bases). V shed 0 bases and J shed 3 bases, with 12 bases lying between them. This CDR3 is 15 amino acids long. Germline CDR1 and CDR2: MGHDK and SYGVNS.

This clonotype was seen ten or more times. CDR3 DNA sequence: TGTGCCATCAGTGAGCCCCGGACTAGCGGGGTGGAGTTCTTC. Translation gives CAISEPRTSGVEFF. The J gene is TRBJ2-1, the V gene TRBV10-3; 12 bases match TRBD2. The CDR3 totals 14 residues. Losses at the gene ends were 2 bases for V and 14 bases for J; bases not matched to a gene: 7. Germline values: CDR1 ENHRY, CDR2 SYGVKD.

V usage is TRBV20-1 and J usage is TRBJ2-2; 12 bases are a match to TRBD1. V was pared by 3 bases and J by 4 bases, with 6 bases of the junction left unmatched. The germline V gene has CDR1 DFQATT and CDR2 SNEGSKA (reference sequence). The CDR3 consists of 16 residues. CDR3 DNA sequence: TGCAGTGCTAGGGGACAGGGGGCCTCGGGCACCGGGGAGCTGTTTTTT. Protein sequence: CSARGQGASGTGELFF.

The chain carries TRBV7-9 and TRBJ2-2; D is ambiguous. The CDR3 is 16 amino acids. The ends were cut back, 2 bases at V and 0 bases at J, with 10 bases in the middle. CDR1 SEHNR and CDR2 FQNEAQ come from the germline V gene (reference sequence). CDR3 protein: CASSLIGTPNTGELFF. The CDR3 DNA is TGTGCCAGCAGCTTAATAGGAACCCCGAACACCGGGGAGCTGTTTTTT.

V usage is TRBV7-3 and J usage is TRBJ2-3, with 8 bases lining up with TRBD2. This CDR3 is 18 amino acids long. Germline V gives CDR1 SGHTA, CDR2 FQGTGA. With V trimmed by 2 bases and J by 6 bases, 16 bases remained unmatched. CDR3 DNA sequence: TGTGCCAGCAGCTTACTCGGGAGTAGCGGGATAGGGTCGGATACGCAGTATTTT. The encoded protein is CASSLLGSSGIGSDTQYF.

Here the CDR3 DNA reads TGCAGTGTCCCAACAGGGGGCCGGTTCGGCTACACCTTC. Translating gives CSVPTGGRFGYTF. The chain carries TRBV20-1 and TRBJ1-2; 9 nucleotides match TRBD1. The ends lost 7 bases at V and 8 bases at J; junction bases unmatched: 11. In germline, CDR1 is DFQATT, CDR2 SNEGSKA (reference sequence). CDR3 size: 13 residues.

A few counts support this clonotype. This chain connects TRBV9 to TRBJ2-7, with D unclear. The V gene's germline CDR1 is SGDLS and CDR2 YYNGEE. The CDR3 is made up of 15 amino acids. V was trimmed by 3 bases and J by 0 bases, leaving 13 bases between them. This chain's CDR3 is CASSAPGRGSYEQYF. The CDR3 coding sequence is TGTGCCAGCAGCGCACCCGGTAGAGGCTCCTACGAGCAGTACTTC.

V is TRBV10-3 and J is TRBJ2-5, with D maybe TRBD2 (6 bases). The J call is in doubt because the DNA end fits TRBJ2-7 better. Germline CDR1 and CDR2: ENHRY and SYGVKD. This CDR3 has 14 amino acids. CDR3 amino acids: CAIREGGTSYEQYF. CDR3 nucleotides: TGTGCCATCAGGGAAGGCGGGACTTCCTACGAGCAGTACTTC.

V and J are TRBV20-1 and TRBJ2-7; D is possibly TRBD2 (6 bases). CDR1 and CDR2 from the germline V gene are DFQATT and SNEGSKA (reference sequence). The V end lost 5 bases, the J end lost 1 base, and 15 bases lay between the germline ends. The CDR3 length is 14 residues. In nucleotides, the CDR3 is TGCAGTGCTCCGCTGTGGACTACATCCTACGAGCAGTACTTC. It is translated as CSAPLWTTSYEQYF.

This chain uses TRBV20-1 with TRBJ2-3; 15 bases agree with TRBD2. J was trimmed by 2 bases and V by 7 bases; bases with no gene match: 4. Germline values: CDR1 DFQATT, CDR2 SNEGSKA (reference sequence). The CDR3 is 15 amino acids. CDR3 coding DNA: TGCAGTGGGACTAGCGGGGGGGAAGTCACAGATACGCAGTATTTT. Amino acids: CSGTSGGEVTDTQYF.

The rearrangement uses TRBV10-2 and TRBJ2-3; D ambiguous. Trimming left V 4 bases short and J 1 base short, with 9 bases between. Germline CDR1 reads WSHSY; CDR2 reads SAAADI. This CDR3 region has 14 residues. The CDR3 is CASSADSRTDTQYF. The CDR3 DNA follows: TGCGCCAGCAGTGCCGATAGCCGCACAGATACGCAGTATTTT.

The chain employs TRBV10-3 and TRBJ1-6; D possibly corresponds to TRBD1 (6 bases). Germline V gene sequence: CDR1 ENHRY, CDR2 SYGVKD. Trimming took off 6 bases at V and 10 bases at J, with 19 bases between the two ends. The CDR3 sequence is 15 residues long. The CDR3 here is CAISASGGAGSPLHF. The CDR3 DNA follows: TGTGCCATCAGCGCGAGCGGGGGCGCTGGGTCACCCCTCCACTTT.

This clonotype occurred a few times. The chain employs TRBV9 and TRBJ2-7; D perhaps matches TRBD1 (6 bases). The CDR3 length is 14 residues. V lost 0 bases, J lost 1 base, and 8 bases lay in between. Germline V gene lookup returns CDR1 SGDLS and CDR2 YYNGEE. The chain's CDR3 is CASSVATGSYEQYF. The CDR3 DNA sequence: TGTGCCAGCAGCGTAGCTACAGGGTCCTACGAGCAGTACTTC.

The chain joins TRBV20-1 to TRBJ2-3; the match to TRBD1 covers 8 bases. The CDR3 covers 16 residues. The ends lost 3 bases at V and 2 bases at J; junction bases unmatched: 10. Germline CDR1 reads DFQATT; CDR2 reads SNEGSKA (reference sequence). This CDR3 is CSARRGQDAFTDTQYF. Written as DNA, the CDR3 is TGCAGTGCTAGGAGGGGACAGGACGCCTTCACAGATACGCAGTATTTT.

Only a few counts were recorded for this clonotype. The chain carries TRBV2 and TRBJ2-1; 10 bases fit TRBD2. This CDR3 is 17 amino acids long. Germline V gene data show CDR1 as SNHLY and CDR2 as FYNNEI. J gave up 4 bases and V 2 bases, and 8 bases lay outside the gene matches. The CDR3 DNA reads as TGTGCCAGCAGTGAACAAGCGGGGGGGCGCGGATACAATGAGCAGTTCTTC. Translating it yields CASSEQAGGRGYNEQFF. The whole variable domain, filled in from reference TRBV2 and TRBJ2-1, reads EPEVTQTPSHQVTQMGQEVILRCVPISNHLYFYWYRQILGQKVEFLVSFYNNEISEKSEIFDDQFSVERPDGSNFTLKIRSTKLEDSAMYFCASSEQAGGRGYNEQFFGPGTRLTVL.

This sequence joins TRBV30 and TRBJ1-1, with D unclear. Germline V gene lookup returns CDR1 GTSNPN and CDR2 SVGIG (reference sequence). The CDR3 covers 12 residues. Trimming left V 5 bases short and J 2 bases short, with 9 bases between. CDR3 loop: CAWGEGNTEAFF. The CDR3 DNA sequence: TGTGCCTGGGGAGAGGGCAACACTGAAGCTTTCTTT.

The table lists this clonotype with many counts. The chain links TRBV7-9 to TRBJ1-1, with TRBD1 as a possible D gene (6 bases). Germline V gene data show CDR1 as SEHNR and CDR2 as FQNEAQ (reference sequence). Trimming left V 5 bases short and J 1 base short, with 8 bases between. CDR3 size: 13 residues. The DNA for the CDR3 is TGTGCCAGCAGCATGACAGGGAACACTGAAGCTTTCTTT. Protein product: CASSMTGNTEAFF.

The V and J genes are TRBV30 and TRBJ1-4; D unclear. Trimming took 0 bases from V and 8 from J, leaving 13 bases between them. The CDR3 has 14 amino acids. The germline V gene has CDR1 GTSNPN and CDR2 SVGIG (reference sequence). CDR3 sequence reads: CAWSVPDISEKLFF. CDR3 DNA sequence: TGTGCCTGGAGTGTACCCGACATTTCCGAAAAACTGTTTTTT.

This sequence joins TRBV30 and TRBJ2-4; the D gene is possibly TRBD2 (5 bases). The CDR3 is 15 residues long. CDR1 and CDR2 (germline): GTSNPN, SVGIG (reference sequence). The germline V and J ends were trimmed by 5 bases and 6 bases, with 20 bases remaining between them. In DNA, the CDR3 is TGTGCCTGGGTCTCCGGCGGCGGGTGGGGAAACATTCAGTACTTC. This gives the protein CAWVSGGGWGNIQYF.

The CDR3 sequence is CASSYDGQGNQPQHF. The CDR3 DNA reads TGTGCCAGCAGTTACGACGGACAAGGGAATCAGCCCCAGCATTTT. The chain carries TRBV6-2 or TRBV6-3 and TRBJ1-5, with D perhaps TRBD1 (5 bases). Germline V gene sequence: CDR1 MNHEY, CDR2 SVGEGT. V lost 2 bases and J lost 4, with 12 bases in between. The CDR3 covers 15 residues.

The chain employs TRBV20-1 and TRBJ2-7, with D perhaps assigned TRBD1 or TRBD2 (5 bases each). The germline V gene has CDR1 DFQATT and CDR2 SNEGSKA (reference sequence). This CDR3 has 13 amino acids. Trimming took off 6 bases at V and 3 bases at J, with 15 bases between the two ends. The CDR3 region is CSAPEVGDYEQYF. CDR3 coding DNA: TGCAGTGCCCCGGAGGTGGGGGACTACGAGCAGTACTTC.

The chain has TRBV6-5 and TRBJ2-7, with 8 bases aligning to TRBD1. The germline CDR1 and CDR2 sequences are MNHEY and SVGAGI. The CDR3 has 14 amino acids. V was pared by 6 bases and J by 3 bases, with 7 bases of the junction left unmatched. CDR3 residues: CASRRTQGGYEQYF. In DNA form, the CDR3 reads TGTGCCAGCAGGCGAACACAGGGGGGCTACGAGCAGTACTTC.

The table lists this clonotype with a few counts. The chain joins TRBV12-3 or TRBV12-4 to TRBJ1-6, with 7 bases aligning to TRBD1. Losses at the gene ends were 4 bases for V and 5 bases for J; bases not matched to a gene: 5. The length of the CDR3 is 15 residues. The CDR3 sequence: CASSYGQAHNSPLHF. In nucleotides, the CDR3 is TGTGCCAGCAGTTACGGACAGGCCCATAATTCACCCCTCCACTTT.

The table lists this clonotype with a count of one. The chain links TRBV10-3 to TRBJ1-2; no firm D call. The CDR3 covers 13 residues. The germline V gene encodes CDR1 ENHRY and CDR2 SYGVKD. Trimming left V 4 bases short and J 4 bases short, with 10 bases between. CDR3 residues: CAISVDKLYGYTF. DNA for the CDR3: TGTGCCATCAGTGTTGACAAGCTCTATGGCTACACCTTC.

The CDR3 is CSATEGGEQYF. In DNA form, the CDR3 reads TGCAGTGCTACCGAGGGAGGAGAGCAGTACTTC. The chain employs TRBV20-1 and TRBJ2-7, with TRBD2 as a possible D gene (6 bases). Germline V gene sequence: CDR1 DFQATT, CDR2 SNEGSKA (reference sequence). The germline V and J ends were trimmed by 4 bases and 7 bases, with 11 bases remaining between them. The CDR3 runs 11 residues.

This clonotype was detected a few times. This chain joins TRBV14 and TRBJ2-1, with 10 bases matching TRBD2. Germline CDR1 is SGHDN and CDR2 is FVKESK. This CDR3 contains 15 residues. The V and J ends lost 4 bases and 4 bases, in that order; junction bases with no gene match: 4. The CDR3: CASSRTSGFYNEQFF. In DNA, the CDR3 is TGTGCCAGCAGCCGGACTAGCGGTTTTTACAATGAGCAGTTCTTC.

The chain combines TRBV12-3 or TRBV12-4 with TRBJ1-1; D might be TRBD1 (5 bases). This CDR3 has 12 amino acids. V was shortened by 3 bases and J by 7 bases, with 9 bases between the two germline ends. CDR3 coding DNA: TGTGCCAGCAGTTTCTCGGACAATGAAGCTTTCTTT. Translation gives CASSFSDNEAFF.

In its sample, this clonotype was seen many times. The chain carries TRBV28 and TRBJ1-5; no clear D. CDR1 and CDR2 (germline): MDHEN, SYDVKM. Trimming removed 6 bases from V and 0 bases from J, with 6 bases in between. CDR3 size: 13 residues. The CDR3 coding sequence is TGTGCCAGCAGGACGAATAGCAATCAGCCCCAGCATTTT. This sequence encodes CASRTNSNQPQHF.

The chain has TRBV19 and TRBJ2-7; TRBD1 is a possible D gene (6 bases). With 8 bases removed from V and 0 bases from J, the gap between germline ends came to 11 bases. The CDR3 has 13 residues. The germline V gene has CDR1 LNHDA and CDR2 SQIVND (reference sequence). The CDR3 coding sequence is TGTGCCAGTGGCCAACAGGGCTCCTACGAGCAGTACTTC. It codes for CASGQQGSYEQYF.

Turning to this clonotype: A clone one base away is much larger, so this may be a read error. The CDR3 DNA sequence: TGTGCCAGAAGCGTAGCCCTAGCCAAAAACATTCAGTACTTC. This codes for CARSVALAKNIQYF. V gene TRBV7-2 combines with J gene TRBJ2-4; D gene ambiguous. The ends were cut back, 9 bases at V and 0 bases at J, with 12 bases in the middle. The CDR3 loop spans 14 amino acids. Germline lookup yields CDR1 SGHTA and CDR2 FQGNSA.